What follows are 20 T cell receptor beta chains derived from one specimen sequenced in a study of shared clonotypes between healthy human individuals. Measured with immunoSEQ multiplex PCR; TCRdb has only the in-frame clones, and not every one. The sample has over 1.4 million clones, approximately 97% seen once; the top ten hold roughly 1.1%. Sequencing was carried out using naive CD4+ T cells sorted from blood. Specified subset: CD45RA+ positively selected. These receptor sequences come from a man aged 30 to 45 in good health.

As to this clone: A clone one base away is much larger, so this may be a read error. Additional DNA sequences in this sample encode the identical CDR3. This rearrangement joins TRBV13 to TRBJ1-1; D gene unclear. The CDR3 consists of 11 residues. Germline V gene sequence: CDR1 PRHDT, CDR2 FYEKMQ (reference sequence). V lost 2 bases, J lost 2 bases, and 0 bases lay in between. Here the CDR3 DNA reads TGTGCCAGCAGCTTAAACACTGAAGCTTTCTTT. Translating gives CASSLNTEAFF.

The J gene is TRBJ2-7, the V gene TRBV10-3, with 10 positions matching TRBD2. V was pared by 3 bases and J by 3 bases, with 2 bases of the junction left unmatched. The CDR3 contains 14 residues. The V gene's germline CDR1 is ENHRY and CDR2 SYGVKD. The CDR3 DNA follows: TGTGCCATCAGTGACCTAGCGGGGGTCTACGAGCAGTACTTC. Protein: CAISDLAGVYEQYF.

This chain joins TRBV5-1 and TRBJ2-4; D possibly corresponds to TRBD2 (6 bases). Germline CDR1 reads SGHRS; CDR2 reads YFSETQ. The V end was cut by 4 bases, the J end by 6 bases, with 17 bases between. There are 15 residues in the CDR3. CDR3 in amino acids: CASSDTGPGGNIQYF. CDR3 nucleotide sequence: TGCGCCAGCAGCGATACTGGACCCGGGGGAAACATTCAGTACTTC.

In regard to this clone: Other DNA sequences within the sample encode an identical CDR3. The chain is built from TRBV6-5 and TRBJ2-7; D possibly matches TRBD1 or TRBD2 (6 bases each). The CDR3 consists of 13 residues. Germline CDR1 and CDR2: MNHEY and SVGAGI. The V gene lost 2 bases and the J gene lost 3 bases, with 8 bases spanning the gap. CDR3 coding DNA: TGTGCCAGCAGTTACGGGGGGCTCTACGAGCAGTACTTC. Amino acid sequence: CASSYGGLYEQYF.

This clone appeared a single time. The chain combines TRBV7-9 with TRBJ2-3; D perhaps matches TRBD2 (5 bases). The length of the CDR3 is 12 residues. Per germline, CDR1 SEHNR and CDR2 FQNEAQ (reference sequence). V shed 3 bases and J shed 7 bases, with 8 bases lying between them. CDR3 protein: CASSLDSNTQYF. DNA of the CDR3: TGTGCCAGCAGCTTGGACTCAAATACGCAGTATTTT.

The V call is TRBV5-1, the J call TRBJ2-7, with D possibly matching TRBD2 (5 bases). Between the trimmed V and J ends, which lost 1 base and 5 bases, there was a span of 13 bases. CDR1 and CDR2 (germline): SGHRS, YFSETQ. The CDR3 is 14 amino acids. The DNA of the CDR3 is TGCGCCAGCAGCTTGCGGGAAAACTACGACGAGCAGTACTTC. Its translation: CASSLRENYDEQYF. Supplemented by reference TRBV5-1 and TRBJ2-7, the full variable domain reads KAGVTQTPRYLIKTRGQQVTLSCSPISGHRSVSWYQQTPGQGLQFLFEYFSETQRNKGNFPGRFSGRQFSNSRSEMNVSTLELGDSALYLCASSLRENYDEQYFGPGTRLTVT.

Points on this clone: The sample carries other DNA sequences with the same CDR3. The chain has TRBV6-5 and TRBJ1-2, with D unresolved. The ends were cut back, 5 bases at V and 0 bases at J, with 7 bases in the middle. Germline V lookup: CDR1 MNHEY, CDR2 SVGAGI. The CDR3 is 13 amino acids. The CDR3 nucleotides are TGTGCCAGCAGTCGGACTCCTAACTATGGCTACACCTTC. Translation gives CASSRTPNYGYTF.

This clone was seen only once. The CDR3 DNA sequence: TGTGCCAGCAAAAACCGACAGGGGGCGATGGATCAGCCCCAGCATTTT. This gives the protein CASKNRQGAMDQPQHF. The chain has TRBV6-6 and TRBJ1-5, with 10 nucleotides matching TRBD1. V shed 7 bases and J 5 bases; nucleotides not matched to a gene: 11. Germline lookup yields CDR1 MNHNY and CDR2 SVGAGI (reference sequence). The CDR3 spans 16 residues.

This sequence joins TRBV10-1 and TRBJ2-7; D not certain. V was cut by 2 bases and J by 3 bases, with 14 bases left in between. The CDR3 has 15 residues. Per germline, CDR1 WNHNN and CDR2 SYGVQD (reference sequence). CDR3 sequence reads: CASSERTAGIYEQYF. The CDR3 DNA reads as TGCGCCAGCAGTGAGCGCACGGCAGGAATCTACGAGCAGTACTTC.

The chain joins TRBV29-1 to TRBJ2-7; 9 bases are a match to TRBD1. The CDR3 is 13 residues long. Per the germline V gene, CDR1 is SQVTM and CDR2 is ANQGSEA. V lost 6 bases and J lost 0; bases outside the gene matches: 3. CDR3 coding DNA: TGCAGCGTCCAGGGACAGGGCTCCTACGAGCAGTACTTC. Its translation is CSVQGQGSYEQYF.

This rearrangement joins TRBV28 to TRBJ2-7; D not resolved. Deletions cut 2 bases from V and 8 bases from J, with 13 bases between. The CDR3 sequence is 13 residues long. CDR1 MDHEN and CDR2 SYDVKM come from the germline V gene. This chain's CDR3 is CASSLPDPRQQYF. CDR3 nucleotide sequence: TGTGCCAGCAGTTTACCAGACCCCAGGCAGCAGTACTTC.

V and J are TRBV28 and TRBJ2-7; a possible D gene is TRBD2 (6 bases). This CDR3 has 13 amino acids. Germline loops: CDR1 MDHEN, CDR2 SYDVKM. The CDR3 reads CATTGGNSYEQYF. The DNA for the CDR3 is TGTGCTACCACCGGGGGTAACTCCTACGAGCAGTACTTC. Variable domain in full (rest from reference TRBV28 and TRBJ2-7): DVKVTQSSRYLVKRTGEKVFLECVQDMDHENMFWYRQDPGLGLRLIYFSYDVKMKEKGDIPEGYSVSREKKERFSLILESASTNQTSMYLCATTGGNSYEQYFGPGTRLTVT.

The gene calls are TRBV2 and TRBJ2-5; D unresolved. Trimming pared 1 base from V and 0 bases from J, leaving 9 bases between. The CDR3 consists of 15 residues. CDR1 is SNHLY, CDR2 FYNNEI, per germline. CDR3 region: CASSEGPRYQETQYF. The CDR3 DNA sequence: TGTGCCAGCAGTGAAGGACCCCGGTACCAAGAGACCCAGTACTTC.

V usage is TRBV19 and J usage is TRBJ2-5; 8 nucleotides agree with TRBD2. Looked up from germline, CDR1 is LNHDA and CDR2 is SQIVND (reference sequence). Trimming took 5 bases from V and 5 from J; bases not matched to a gene: 13. The CDR3 covers 16 residues. CDR3 DNA: TGTGCCAGTAGTCGAGATCCAGGACTAGCTAGGGAGACCCAGTACTTC. It translates to CASSRDPGLARETQYF.

V and J are TRBV5-1 and TRBJ2-3; TRBD1 is a possible D gene (6 bases). Germline V CDR1 and CDR2: SGHRS, YFSETQ. There are 13 residues in the CDR3. The V end lost 7 bases, the J end lost 4 bases, and 13 bases lay between the germline ends. The CDR3 DNA reads as TGCGCCAGCCACAGGGCTGGATCAGATACGCAGTATTTT. Translating gives CASHRAGSDTQYF.

The J gene is TRBJ1-1, the V gene TRBV2; tentative D call: TRBD1 (5 bases). CDR3 length: 14 amino acids. Germline CDR1 is SNHLY and CDR2 is FYNNEI. V gave up 6 bases and J gave up 0 bases, with 11 bases separating them. The CDR3 region is CASSPGALNTEAFF. The CDR3, as DNA: TGTGCCAGCAGCCCCGGGGCCTTGAACACTGAAGCTTTCTTT. The full variable domain, rest sourced from reference TRBV2 and TRBJ1-1, is EPEVTQTPSHQVTQMGQEVILRCVPISNHLYFYWYRQILGQKVEFLVSFYNNEISEKSEIFDDQFSVERPDGSNFTLKIRSTKLEDSAMYFCASSPGALNTEAFFGQGTRLTVV.

The chain links TRBV6-5 to TRBJ1-2; D is uncertain. The CDR3 runs to 13 residues. Germline V gives CDR1 MNHEY, CDR2 SVGAGI. With 5 bases removed from V and 7 bases from J, the gap between germline ends came to 14 bases. Here the CDR3 reads CASSALQWSGYTF. CDR3 coding DNA: TGTGCCAGCAGTGCACTACAGTGGTCTGGCTACACCTTC.

This rearrangement joins TRBV28 to TRBJ2-2, with 10 bases that match TRBD2. V was clipped by 3 bases and J by 3 bases; unmatched bases: 7. This CDR3 has 17 residues. Germline assignment: CDR1 MDHEN and CDR2 SYDVKM. The CDR3: CASSFSGLAEHTGELFF. CDR3 nucleotide sequence: TGTGCCAGCAGTTTCTCCGGACTAGCGGAGCACACCGGGGAGCTGTTTTTT.

The chain is built from TRBV11-2 and TRBJ2-7; D ambiguous. This CDR3 is built from 11 residues. The germline CDR1 and CDR2 sequences are SGHAT and FQNNGV. The germline V and J ends were trimmed by 3 bases and 3 bases, with 3 bases remaining between them. The CDR3 DNA follows: TGTGCCAGCAGCTTTAACTACGAGCAGTACTTC. Translation gives CASSFNYEQYF.

V usage is TRBV5-1 and J usage is TRBJ2-1, with D possibly TRBD2 on 6 matching bases. Germline loops: CDR1 SGHRS, CDR2 YFSETQ. V shed 2 bases and J shed 5 bases, with 11 bases lying between them. This CDR3 region has 14 residues. The CDR3 nucleotides are TGCGCCAGCAGCTTCCGTAGCGGTAACAATGAGCAGTTCTTC. It codes for CASSFRSGNNEQFF. The full variable domain, with the rest looked up from reference TRBV5-1 and TRBJ2-1, is KAGVTQTPRYLIKTRGQQVTLSCSPISGHRSVSWYQQTPGQGLQFLFEYFSETQRNKGNFPGRFSGRQFSNSRSEMNVSTLELGDSALYLCASSFRSGNNEQFFGPGTRLTVL.